These 14 T cell receptor beta chains came from one sample sequenced in a study of blood T cell repertoires in COVID-19. Sequencing was performed with immunoSEQ multiplex PCR; in TCRdb, only in-frame clones are kept and a portion is missing. The sample gives about 350,000 clones, less than 90% of which show up once; over 0.8% is in the top ten. Sample: PBMCs or T cells enriched from blood (not recorded which). These receptors were obtained from a woman aged 25 to 39 who had recovered from COVID-19.

The chain couples TRBV6-5 to TRBJ1-5, with D hard to call. Trimming shortened V by 6 bases and J by 0 bases, and 6 bases separated the two germline ends. Germline V gene sequence: CDR1 MNHEY, CDR2 SVGAGI. The CDR3 covers 13 residues. CDR3 amino acids: CASRINSNQPQHF. CDR3 bases: TGTGCCAGCAGAATAAATAGCAATCAGCCCCAGCATTTT.

The chain employs TRBV6-6 and TRBJ1-1; D may be TRBD1 (5 bases). The CDR3 extends over 15 amino acids. Trimming removed 2 bases at V and 3 bases at J, with 13 bases between. Germline values: CDR1 MNHNY, CDR2 SVGAGI (reference sequence). CDR3 in amino acids: CASSYRRAGHTEAFF. In DNA, the CDR3 is TGTGCCAGCAGTTACCGCCGGGCAGGGCACACTGAAGCTTTCTTT.

The genes are TRBV30 and TRBJ2-7; 9 positions match TRBD2. The CDR3 spans 16 residues. The germline CDR1 and CDR2 sequences are GTSNPN and SVGIG (reference sequence). V gave up 0 bases and J gave up 0 bases; unmatched junction bases: 6. The CDR3 DNA follows: TGTGCCTGGAGTGTACCTTGGCGGGGGGGCTCCTACGAGCAGTACTTC. This encodes CAWSVPWRGGSYEQYF.

Only a few counts were recorded for this clone. The rearrangement uses TRBV5-1 and TRBJ2-5; TRBD1 aligns across 8 bases. This CDR3 region has 16 residues. The J segment lost 5 bases and the V segment lost 4 bases, leaving 13 bases of the junction unmatched. CDR1 is SGHRS, CDR2 YFSETQ, per germline. CDR3 DNA sequence: TGCGCCAGCAGCAGTTTCGGACAGGGCGGTGGGGAGACCCAGTACTTC. The encoded protein is CASSSFGQGGGETQYF.

This clone was observed a single time. This sequence joins TRBV6-4 and TRBJ2-1; 11 nucleotides line up with TRBD2. The CDR3 has 15 amino acids. The germline gives CDR1 MRHNA, CDR2 SNTAGT. J was trimmed by 7 bases and V by 4 bases; bases with no gene match: 6. DNA of the CDR3: TGTGCCAGCAGTGCCGGGACTAGCGGTGGGAATGAGCAGTTCTTC. Amino acids: CASSAGTSGGNEQFF.

The chain couples TRBV3-1 (or the pseudogene TRBV3-2) to TRBJ2-5; 12 bases are shared with TRBD2. With V trimmed by 4 bases and J by 2 bases, 8 bases remained unmatched. The germline gives CDR1 LGHDT, CDR2 YNNKEL (reference sequence). The CDR3 extends over 17 amino acids. CDR3 bases: TGTGCCAGCAGCCCGTCGACTAGCGGGGGAGTACAAGAGACCCAGTACTTC. It codes for CASSPSTSGGVQETQYF.

The rearrangement uses TRBV5-1 and TRBJ2-3, with 7 bases lining up with TRBD2. The CDR3 sequence is 15 residues long. The V and J ends lost 2 bases and 5 bases, in that order; junction bases with no gene match: 8. Germline V gene lookup returns CDR1 SGHRS and CDR2 YFSETQ. CDR3 DNA: TGCGCCAGCAGCTTCTCGGGCGGGGGAGAAGATACGCAGTATTTT. Translating it yields CASSFSGGGEDTQYF.

This clone was found a few times. The V and J genes are TRBV7-2 and TRBJ1-1; 10 bases map to TRBD1. The V and J ends lost 2 bases and 1 base, in that order; junction bases with no gene match: 7. CDR1 is SGHTA, CDR2 FQGNSA, per germline. This CDR3 has 17 residues. CDR3 loop: CASSLWDRGRGNTEAFF. CDR3 coding DNA: TGTGCCAGCAGCTTATGGGACAGGGGAAGGGGGAACACTGAAGCTTTCTTT. Looking up the rest from reference TRBV7-2 and TRBJ1-1 gives the full variable domain: GAGVSQSPSNKVTEKGKDVELRCDPISGHTALYWYRQSLGQGLEFLIYFQGNSAPDKSGLPSDRFSAERTGGSVSTLTIQRTQQEDSAVYLCASSLWDRGRGNTEAFFGQGTRLTVV.

The chain employs TRBV7-9 and TRBJ2-2; possible D gene TRBD1, 6 bases. This CDR3 region has 14 residues. V lost 6 bases and J lost 1, with 9 bases in between. Per germline, CDR1 SEHNR and CDR2 FQNEAQ (reference sequence). For the CDR3, the DNA is TGTGCCAGCAGGAGGACAGAGAACACCGGGGAGCTGTTTTTT. Its protein is CASRRTENTGELFF.

The rearrangement uses TRBV9 and TRBJ1-5; 8 bases fit TRBD1. The CDR3 consists of 13 residues. The germline gives CDR1 SGDLS, CDR2 YYNGEE. The V segment lost 4 bases and the J segment 6 bases; nucleotides outside the gene matches: 3. CDR3 DNA sequence: TGTGCCAGCAGCCAAACAGGGGGTCAGCCCCAGCATTTT. It specifies CASSQTGGQPQHF.

V and J are TRBV5-1 and TRBJ2-6; D is unresolved. Germline CDR1 and CDR2: SGHRS and YFSETQ. The CDR3 covers 17 residues. Trimming cost V 0 bases and J 0 bases, with 10 bases left between them. CDR3 residues: CASSLASGSSGANVLTF. The CDR3 bases are TGCGCCAGCAGCTTGGCCAGTGGCTCCTCTGGGGCCAACGTCCTGACTTTC.

This clone was counted at least ten times. V is TRBV6-4 and J is TRBJ2-2; D gene ambiguous. Germline V gene data show CDR1 as MRHNA and CDR2 as SNTAGT. Deletions cut 7 bases from V and 3 bases from J, with 9 bases between. This CDR3 spans 13 amino acids. CDR3 sequence (DNA): TGTGCCAGCAAAGACACCTACACCGGGGAGCTGTTTTTT. Amino acids: CASKDTYTGELFF.

This chain links TRBV27 with TRBJ1-2, with 7 bases aligning to TRBD1. The trim removed 3 bases at V and 7 bases at J, leaving 5 bases unmatched. Germline values: CDR1 MNHEY, CDR2 SMNVEV (reference sequence). The CDR3 has 13 amino acids. Here the CDR3 reads CASSFRTGVGYTF. Written as DNA, the CDR3 is TGTGCCAGCAGTTTCCGAACAGGGGTTGGCTACACCTTC.

The genes are TRBV15 and TRBJ1-3; weak D call: TRBD1 (6 bases). V was cut by 3 bases and J by 0 bases, with 15 bases left in between. The CDR3 totals 17 residues. Per germline, CDR1 LNHNV and CDR2 YYDKDF (reference sequence). CDR3 region: CATSRRTASYSGNTIYF. CDR3 DNA: TGTGCCACCAGCAGGCGGACAGCCTCCTACTCTGGAAACACCATATATTTT.